The present T cell receptor (beta chain) was sequenced within a study of technical replicates of blood from a few donors. Libraries were prepared by immunoSEQ multiplex PCR; TCRdb keeps only in-frame clonotypes and omits some of them. The repertoire has 70,000 to 85,000 clones, about nine tenths of them found once; the top ten carry 0.42%. CDR1 and CDR2 (germline): SGDLS, YYNGEE. This CDR3 comprises 13 residues. Trimming removed 3 bases from V and 8 bases from J; junction bases left unmatched: 7. Input material: T cells isolated from PBMCs. This TCR was recovered from a human donor in good health. The chain carries TRBV9 and TRBJ1-2; TRBD1 matches at 7 bases. CDR3 nucleotides: TGTGCCAGCAGCGCCGAGGGGGCGCGCGGCTACACCTTC. It encodes CASSAEGARGYTF.